Each of the 21 T cell receptor beta chains below was sequenced from the same sample in a study of vaccination and CD4 T cells after COVID-19. The treatment denotes: approximately nine-day PBMC culture with coronavirus spike peptide pools or control peptides (ViraFEST assay). The Oncomine TCR Beta short-read assay sequenced DNA from cultured CD4+ T cells. Using its own MiXCR run on the PCR reads, TCRdb lists one record per CDR3 protein. The repertoire holds 21,000 or so distinct CDR3 sequences, with 43% as singletons. The antigens these receptors bind are not known. Sequencing input: CD4+ T cells from blood, cultured in vitro. Receptors originate from a human donor who had recovered from COVID-19.

The chain couples TRBV24-1 to TRBJ2-3; D unresolved. The CDR3 spans 14 residues. Trimming left V 3 bases short and J 2 bases short, with 8 bases between. Germline V gene data show CDR1 as KGHDR and CDR2 as SFDVKD. CDR3 sequence (DNA): TGTGCCACCAGTGATGGTGGATACACAGATACGCAGTATTTT. Translating it yields CATSDGGYTDTQYF.

This clonotype has more than one count but fewer than ten. CDR3 sequence reads: CATSRDRTSGTYEQYF. The CDR3 bases are TGTGCCACCAGCAGAGACCGGACTAGCGGAACCTACGAGCAGTACTTC. The V gene is TRBV15, the J gene TRBJ2-7; 10 positions match TRBD2. Germline V CDR1 and CDR2: LNHNV, YYDKDF (reference sequence). The CDR3 spans 16 residues. After removal of 0 bases from V and 2 bases from J, the junction contained 4 bases not matched to a gene.

The rearrangement joins TRBV20-1 to TRBJ1-1; 7 bases align to TRBD1. This CDR3 has 13 residues. CDR1 and CDR2 from the germline V gene are DFQATT and SNEGSKA (reference sequence). The CDR3 DNA reads TGCAAAATCCGGGACAGCATGAACACTGAAGCTTTCTTT. It is translated as CKIRDSMNTEAFF.

The V and J genes are TRBV14 and TRBJ2-2; D is undetermined. CDR1 SGHDN and CDR2 FVKESK come from the germline V gene. There are 14 residues in the CDR3. The V end lost 4 bases, the J end lost 1 base, and 7 bases lay between the germline ends. CDR3 in DNA: TGTGCCAGCAGCCGGAGCATGAACACCGGGGAGCTGTTTTTT. Protein sequence: CASSRSMNTGELFF.

The chain recombines TRBV12-3 or TRBV12-4 with TRBJ2-7, with 8 nucleotides matching TRBD1. The V segment lost 7 bases and the J segment 3 bases; nucleotides outside the gene matches: 17. The CDR3 extends over 17 amino acids. This chain's CDR3 is CASTQRIRQGSNYEQYF. The CDR3 DNA reads as TGTGCCAGCACTCAACGGATCCGACAGGGGTCTAACTACGAGCAGTACTTC.

The gene calls are TRBV5-6 and TRBJ1-6, with 8 bases that match TRBD1. The CDR3 totals 14 residues. J lost 9 bases, V lost 5 bases, and 7 bases had no gene match. Germline CDR1 is SGHDT and CDR2 is YYEEEE. The CDR3 DNA follows: TGTGCCAGCAGGACCGACAGGGGTGCTTCACCCCTCCACTTT. Translation: CASRTDRGASPLHF. Drawing the rest from reference TRBV5-6 and TRBJ1-6, the complete variable domain is DAGVTQSPTHLIKTRGQQVTLRCSPKSGHDTVSWYQQALGQGPQFIFQYYEEEERQRGNFPDRFSGHQFPNYSSELNVNALLLGDSALYLCASRTDRGASPLHFGNGTRLTVT.

This sequence joins TRBV20-1 and TRBJ1-5; D is unresolved. Germline V lookup: CDR1 DFQATT, CDR2 SNEGSKA (reference sequence). Deletions cut 3 bases from V and 3 bases from J, with 6 bases between. There are 12 residues in the CDR3. The CDR3, as DNA: TGCAGTGCTAGTCAGGACAATCAGCCCCAGCATTTT. This sequence encodes CSASQDNQPQHF.

In the case of this clonotype: One junction end disagrees with the germline gene, perhaps due to a read error. The rearrangement links TRBV6-4 to TRBJ2-2; TRBD2 matches at 8 bases. The CDR3 contains 15 residues. CDR1 and CDR2 from the germline V gene are MRHNA and SNTAGT. The CDR3 DNA follows: TGTGCCAGCAGTGACCCCGGGAGGGCGTCCGGGGGGCTGTTTTTT. Amino acids: CASSDPGRASGGLFF.

This clonotype was seen only a few times. This rearrangement joins TRBV20-1 to TRBJ2-5; D perhaps matches TRBD2 (6 bases). Germline V lookup: CDR1 DFQATT, CDR2 SNEGSKA (reference sequence). V gave up 5 bases and J gave up 4 bases, with 23 bases separating them. The CDR3 is 16 residues long. CDR3 amino acids: CSAPTRREGRRETQYF. CDR3 coding DNA: TGCAGTGCTCCTACGCGGCGGGAAGGGCGGAGAGAGACCCAGTACTTC.

This chain connects TRBV6-1 to TRBJ2-7, with 9 bases that match TRBD1. Unmatched junction bases numbered 9, after V lost 4 bases and J lost 5 bases. The CDR3 runs 15 residues. The V gene's germline CDR1 is MNHNS and CDR2 SASEGT. The DNA for the CDR3 is TGTGCCAGCAGTGCTATGGACAGGGGAAGCCACGAGCAGTACTTC. Residues: CASSAMDRGSHEQYF.

CDR3 in amino acids: CSASQGRKMNTEAFF. In DNA form, the CDR3 reads TGCAGTGCTAGCCAGGGGCGTAAGATGAACACTGAAGCTTTCTTT. The chain recombines TRBV20-1 with TRBJ1-1; D is possibly TRBD1 (6 bases). Deletions cut 3 bases from V and 0 bases from J, with 14 bases between. Germline CDR1 is DFQATT and CDR2 is SNEGSKA (reference sequence). The CDR3 sequence is 15 residues long.

V and J are TRBV12-3 or TRBV12-4 and TRBJ1-5, with D hard to call. The CDR3 covers 12 residues. Trimming took off 9 bases at V and 7 bases at J, with 13 bases between the two ends. CDR3 region: CASRREDQPQHF. CDR3 nucleotide sequence: TGTGCCAGTCGACGGGAGGACCAGCCCCAGCATTTT.

The chain is built from TRBV6-1 and TRBJ2-6; TRBD1 aligns across 9 bases. The junction had 8 bases not matched to a gene; V was cut back by 4 bases and J by 4 bases. The CDR3 is 17 amino acids. From germline, CDR1 is MNHNS and CDR2 SASEGT. The DNA for the CDR3 is TGTGCCAGCAGTGGGGTACGGGACAGGGCGGGGGCCAACGTCCTGACTTTC. Amino acid sequence: CASSGVRDRAGANVLTF.

This sequence joins TRBV19 and TRBJ2-2; 10 positions agree with TRBD1. The CDR3 is 16 residues long. The V segment lost 5 bases and the J segment 5 bases; nucleotides outside the gene matches: 8. Germline CDR1 reads LNHDA; CDR2 reads SQIVND (reference sequence). The CDR3 DNA is TGTGCCAGTAGTGCATGGACAGGGGGTAGAACCGGGGAGCTGTTTTTT. Translation gives CASSAWTGGRTGELFF.

V gene TRBV28 combines with J gene TRBJ1-4; possible D gene TRBD1, 5 bases. The CDR3 has 13 amino acids. Germline CDR1 MDHEN, CDR2 SYDVKM. V lost 8 bases, J lost 5 bases, and 12 bases lay in between. CDR3 amino acids: CASEQGYNEKLFF. The CDR3 DNA follows: TGTGCCAGCGAGCAGGGTTACAATGAAAAACTGTTTTTT. Together with reference TRBV28 and TRBJ1-4, the CDR3 gives the full variable domain: DVKVTQSSRYLVKRTGEKVFLECVQDMDHENMFWYRQDPGLGLRLIYFSYDVKMKEKGDIPEGYSVSREKKERFSLILESASTNQTSMYLCASEQGYNEKLFFGSGTQLSVL.

The chain couples TRBV10-1 to TRBJ2-3, with 10 bases lining up with TRBD2. This CDR3 contains 16 residues. The J segment lost 2 bases and the V segment lost 6 bases, leaving 8 bases of the junction unmatched. CDR1 and CDR2 from the germline V gene are WNHNN and SYGVQD (reference sequence). CDR3 sequence: CASSGASGGNTDTQYF. The CDR3 nucleotides are TGCGCCAGCAGCGGGGCTAGCGGGGGTAACACAGATACGCAGTATTTT.

In its sample, this clonotype was seen a few times. This rearrangement joins TRBV20-1 to TRBJ1-5; unclear D gene. The CDR3 is 14 residues long. Germline V gene data show CDR1 as DFQATT and CDR2 as SNEGSKA (reference sequence). The ends were cut back, 6 bases at V and 4 bases at J, with 16 bases in the middle. The CDR3 coding sequence is TGCAGTGCGGCGGTGGCATTCGTGAATCAGCCCCAGCATTTT. It encodes CSAAVAFVNQPQHF.

A single count supports this clonotype. This rearrangement joins TRBV5-1 to TRBJ1-3; a possible D gene is TRBD1 (5 bases). The CDR3 is made up of 14 amino acids. In germline, CDR1 is SGHRS, CDR2 YFSETQ. V was pared by 4 bases and J by 1 base, with 9 bases between. CDR3 sequence (DNA): TGCGCCAGCAGCCTTCAGGGTTCTGGAAACACCATATATTTT. It is translated as CASSLQGSGNTIYF. Full variable domain (remainder filled in from reference TRBV5-1 and TRBJ1-3): KAGVTQTPRYLIKTRGQQVTLSCSPISGHRSVSWYQQTPGQGLQFLFEYFSETQRNKGNFPGRFSGRQFSNSRSEMNVSTLELGDSALYLCASSLQGSGNTIYFGEGSWLTVV.

The sample holds a few counts of this clonotype. The chain carries TRBV20-1 and TRBJ2-3; 9 bases agree with TRBD1. The CDR3 covers 12 residues. The germline V gene encodes CDR1 DFQATT and CDR2 SNEGSKA (reference sequence). With V trimmed by 6 bases and J by 5 bases, 3 bases remained unmatched. CDR3 loop: CSATGGRDTQYF. DNA of the CDR3: TGCAGTGCGACAGGGGGACGAGATACGCAGTATTTT.

The genes are TRBV15 and TRBJ1-1, with D possibly being TRBD1 (6 bases). V lost 0 bases, J lost 1 base, and 21 bases lay in between. The V gene's germline CDR1 is LNHNV and CDR2 YYDKDF (reference sequence). The CDR3 has 19 amino acids. As DNA, the CDR3 is TGTGCCACCAGCAGAGACACGCGAGGGCGGGGGCAAGGGAACACTGAAGCTTTCTTT. This sequence encodes CATSRDTRGRGQGNTEAFF.

There are a few counts of this clonotype. The rearrangement uses TRBV20-1 and TRBJ2-1, with no clear D. The V end was cut by 5 bases, the J end by 3 bases, with 20 bases between. Germline-derived CDR1 and CDR2 are DFQATT and SNEGSKA (reference sequence). There are 16 residues in the CDR3. This CDR3 reads CSAPDRLPYHYNEQFF. CDR3 nucleotides: TGCAGTGCTCCCGACCGGCTCCCGTACCACTACAATGAGCAGTTCTTC.